Included here is one TCR beta chain sequence, with context. The antigen this receptor binds is unknown. There are no base qualities to consult, and no much larger clone falls within one base. Participants in the prospective study were enrolled through a virtual design, were aged about 18 to 100 years, and lived in 20 to 30 United States geographic areas. To assign participants to cohorts, the prospective study relied on clinical history that participants themselves reported in a screening survey and a study questionnaire. For ImmuneRACE Cohort 3, a participant was defined as recovered based on two consecutive negative NP/OP PCR tests, clearance by a healthcare professional, or resolution of symptoms. In the prospective study, mobile phlebotomists collected whole blood, serum and a nasopharyngeal or oropharyngeal swab from each participant. Over a roughly two-month period, participants in the prospective study had the option of providing additional blood draws and questionnaires. Prospective study blood samples were shipped either frozen or at room temperature before DNA extraction.

The data were obtained in a study of blood T cell repertoires in COVID-19 (dated by TCRdb to between 2020 and 2021). Some background on the complete study: The collaborator samples originated in the United States, Italy and Spain and spanned the acute and convalescent phases of COVID-19. Where HLA class I and class II types were available, the types were taken from metadata supplied by the sample provider, not from assay-based typing. Subjects who had been exposed to COVID-19, were actively infected with it, or had recovered from it provided the deeply sampled blood TCRbeta repertoires that made up the dataset. Samples came from the ongoing ImmuneRACE study (first 160 participants) plus 1,254 subjects from 6 global collaborators. The sample metadata nearly always contained a de-identified subject ID, COVID-19 status, age in years and sex. The repertoires were made available in a free public database intended to serve as a resource for research on the immune response to SARS-CoV-2. The material from the prospective study consisted of cDNA or gDNA derived from T cells, B-cell-depleted T cells, or PBMCs.

TCRbeta CDR3 regions were amplified from genomic DNA by means of the immunoSEQ Assay, a bias-controlled multiplex PCR. The authors' analysis ran thus. The number of nucleated cells in each sample was estimated by amplification of reference gene primers within the assay. Sequence reads were collapsed and filtered to measure the absolute abundance of every unique TCRbeta CDR3 rearrangement. Productive Simpson clonality was computed per sample as the square root of Simpson's diversity index over productive rearrangements. Held by TCRdb, this immuneACCESS table contains in-frame sequences only and omits some clones. Under half of the omission traces to an unresolved V gene where checked; the cause of the rest is unknown. D and trimming come from the DNA, and the V and J calls and clone size come from that table. Present in this sample are 250,000 or so clones, around 82% of which were seen just once. The ten largest clonotypes hold around 3.6% of the sample.

On the study overall, not on this receptor specifically: Clinical and demographic metadata were provided uncurated, with the amount varying by source and participant.

CDR1 MNHEY and CDR2 SVGAGI are derived from the germline V gene. The CDR3 measures 14 amino acids from cysteine to phenylalanine. Of the read, only the CDR3 DNA is kept; its 42 bases are in frame from base 1. Trimming takes 2 bases from V and 5 bases from J, and the germline ends sit 12 bases apart. The TCR comes from a man aged 50 or older who had recovered from COVID-19. This receptor chain uses TRBV6-5 and TRBJ2-5, and perhaps TRBD2 as D gene, on 6 matching bases. Material for sequencing was PBMCs or T cells enriched from blood (not recorded which). Here the CDR3 is given as CASSYIWGDETQYF. The DNA reads as follows: TGTGCCAGCAGTTACATTTGGGGGGATGAGACCCAGTACTTC.